This T cell receptor (beta chain) was sequenced in a study of shared clonotypes between healthy human individuals. General study results and limits: On the whole, naive subsets had larger estimated richness than memory subsets had. It was the non-shared clonotypes that had lower generation probabilities than clonotypes shared by all four donors.

In the case of this clone: Its antigen is not identified.

V was cut by 0 bases and J by 5 bases, with 13 bases left in between. CDR1 and CDR2 (germline): SGHTA, FQGNSA. The CDR3 is 15 residues long. The data were produced by immunoSEQ multiplex PCR, yet TCRdb's version contains in-frame clones alone and is incomplete. The profile shows about 960,000 clones, 76% of them singletons. This clonotype was obtained from a man aged 18 to 30 in good health. The chain has TRBV7-2 and TRBJ1-1; D possibly corresponds to TRBD1 (5 bases). Sequencing was carried out using memory CD4+ T cells sorted from blood. Sample subset: CD45RA-negative fraction. Written as DNA, the CDR3 is TGTGCCAGCAGCTTAGCGGAAGGGGCGGGTACTGAAGCTTTCTTT. As protein: CASSLAEGAGTEAFF.